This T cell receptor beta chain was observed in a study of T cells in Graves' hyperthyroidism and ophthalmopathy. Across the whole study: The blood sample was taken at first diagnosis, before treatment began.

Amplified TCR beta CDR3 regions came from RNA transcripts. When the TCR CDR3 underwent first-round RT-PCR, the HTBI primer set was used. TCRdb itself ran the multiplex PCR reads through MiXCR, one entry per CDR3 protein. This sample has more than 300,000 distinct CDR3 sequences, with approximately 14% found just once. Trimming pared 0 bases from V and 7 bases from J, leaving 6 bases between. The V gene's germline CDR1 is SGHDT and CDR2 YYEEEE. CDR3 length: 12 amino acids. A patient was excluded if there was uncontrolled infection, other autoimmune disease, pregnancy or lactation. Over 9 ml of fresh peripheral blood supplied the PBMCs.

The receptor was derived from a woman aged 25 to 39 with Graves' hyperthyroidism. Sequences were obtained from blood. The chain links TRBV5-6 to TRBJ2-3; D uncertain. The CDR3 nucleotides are TGTGCCAGCAGCTTGGTTTTAAATACGCAGTATTTT. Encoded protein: CASSLVLNTQYF.